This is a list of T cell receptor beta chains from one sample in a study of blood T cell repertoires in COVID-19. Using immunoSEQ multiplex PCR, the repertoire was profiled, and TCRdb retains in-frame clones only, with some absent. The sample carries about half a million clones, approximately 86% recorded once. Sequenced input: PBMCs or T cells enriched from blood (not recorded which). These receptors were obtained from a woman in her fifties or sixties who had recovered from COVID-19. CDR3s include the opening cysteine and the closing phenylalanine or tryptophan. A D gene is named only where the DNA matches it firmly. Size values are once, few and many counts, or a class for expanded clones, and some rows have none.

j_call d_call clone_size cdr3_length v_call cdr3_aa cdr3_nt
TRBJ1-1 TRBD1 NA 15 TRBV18 CASSLQGIWGTEAFF TGTGCCAGCTCGCTACAGGGGATTTGGGGCACTGAAGCTTTCTTT
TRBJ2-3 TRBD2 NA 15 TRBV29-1 CSVEGSGGVPDTQYF TGCAGCGTTGAAGGTAGCGGGGGGGTCCCAGATACGCAGTATTTT
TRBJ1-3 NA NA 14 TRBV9 CASSVGRQGNTIYF TGTGCCAGCAGCGTAGGAAGACAGGGAAACACCATATATTTT
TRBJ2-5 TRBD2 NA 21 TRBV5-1 CASSTHTPPGLAGPRIGTQYF TGCGCCAGCAGCACCCATACCCCTCCGGGACTAGCGGGGCCCCGGATTGGGACCCAGTACTTC
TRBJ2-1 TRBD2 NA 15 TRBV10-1 CASSDPSGGYNEQFF TGCGCCAGCAGTGACCCCAGCGGGGGGTACAATGAGCAGTTCTTC
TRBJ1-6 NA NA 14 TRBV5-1 CASSPDGVISPLHF TGCGCCAGCAGCCCGGACGGGGTAATTTCACCCCTCCACTTT
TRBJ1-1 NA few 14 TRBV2 CASSVTGTITEAFF TGTGCCAGCAGTGTGACGGGGACTATAACTGAAGCTTTCTTT
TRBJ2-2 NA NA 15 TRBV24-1 CATSDTQGYTGELFF TGTGCCACCAGTGATACCCAGGGGTACACCGGGGAGCTGTTTTTT
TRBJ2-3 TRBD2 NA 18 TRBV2 CASSEPSGGLRGTDTQYF TGTGCCAGCAGTGAACCTAGCGGGGGCCTAAGGGGCACAGATACGCAGTATTTT
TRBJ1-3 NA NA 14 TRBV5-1 CASREVAAGNTIYF TGCGCCAGCAGGGAAGTAGCGGCTGGAAACACCATATATTTT
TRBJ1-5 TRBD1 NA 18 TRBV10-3 CAISASGTGGAGNQPQHF TGTGCCATCAGTGCCTCCGGGACAGGGGGCGCAGGCAATCAGCCCCAGCATTTT
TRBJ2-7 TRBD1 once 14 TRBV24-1 CATWGQGRNYEQYF TGTGCCACCTGGGGACAGGGAAGAAACTACGAGCAGTACTTC
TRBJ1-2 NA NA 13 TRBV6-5 CASSLLAGGGYTF TGTGCCAGCAGTTTGCTGGCCGGGGGGGGCTACACCTTC
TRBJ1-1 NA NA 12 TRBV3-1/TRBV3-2 CASSQPGSEAFF TGTGCCAGCAGCCAACCTGGGAGTGAAGCTTTCTTT
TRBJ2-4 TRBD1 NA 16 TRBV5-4 CASSADRGGAKNIQYF TGTGCCAGCAGCGCGGACAGGGGGGGAGCCAAAAACATTCAGTACTTC
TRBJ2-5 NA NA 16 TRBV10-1 CASSETSGTGQETQYF TGCGCCAGCAGTGAAACCTCCGGGACTGGACAAGAGACCCAGTACTTC
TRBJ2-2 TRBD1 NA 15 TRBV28 CASSFTGTGGRELFF TGTGCCAGCAGTTTCACCGGGACAGGGGGCCGGGAGCTGTTTTTT
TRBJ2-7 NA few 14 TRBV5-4 CASTKDFWTHEQYF TGTGCCAGCACTAAAGACTTTTGGACTCACGAGCAGTACTTC
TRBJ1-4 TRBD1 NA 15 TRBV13 CASSRQGGLTEKLFF TGTGCCAGCAGCCGACAGGGAGGATTAACGGAAAAACTGTTTTTT
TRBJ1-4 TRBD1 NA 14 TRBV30 CAWSVRGGGEKLFF TGTGCCTGGAGTGTACGAGGGGGCGGTGAAAAACTGTTTTTT
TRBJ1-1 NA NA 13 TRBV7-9 CASSPMVVTEAFF TGTGCCAGCAGCCCCATGGTAGTCACTGAAGCTTTCTTT
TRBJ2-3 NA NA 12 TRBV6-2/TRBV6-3 CASSYLTDTQYF TGTGCCAGCAGTTACCTCACAGATACGCAGTATTTT
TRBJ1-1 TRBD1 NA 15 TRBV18 CASSPVAGGNTEAFF TGTGCCAGCTCACCAGTGGCAGGGGGGAACACTGAAGCTTTCTTT
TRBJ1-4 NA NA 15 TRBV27 CASTWAGGGNEKLFF TGTGCCAGCACCTGGGCCGGAGGAGGTAATGAAAAACTGTTTTTT
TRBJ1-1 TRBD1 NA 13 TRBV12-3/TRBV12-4 CASSFGTGGEAFF TGTGCCAGCAGTTTTGGGACAGGGGGCGAAGCTTTCTTT
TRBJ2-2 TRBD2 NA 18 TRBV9 CASSDPLSGGTNTGELFF TGTGCCAGCAGCGACCCCCTCAGCGGGGGGACTAACACCGGGGAGCTGTTTTTT
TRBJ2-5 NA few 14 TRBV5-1 CASSLEQIQETQYF TGCGCCAGCAGCTTGGAACAGATTCAAGAGACCCAGTACTTC
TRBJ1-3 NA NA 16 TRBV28 CASSSRTDFSGNTIYF TGTGCCAGCAGTTCCAGGACGGACTTCTCTGGAAACACCATATATTTT
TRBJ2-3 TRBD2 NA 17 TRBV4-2 CASSRTGTSGGTDTQYF TGTGCCAGCAGCCGAACCGGGACTAGCGGGGGCACAGATACGCAGTATTTT
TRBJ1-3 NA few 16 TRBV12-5 CASGRPIGGSGNTIYF TGTGCTAGTGGTCGGCCCATAGGGGGATCTGGAAACACCATATATTTT
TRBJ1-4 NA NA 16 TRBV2 CASRWGLGATNEKLFF TGTGCCAGCAGATGGGGGCTCGGTGCAACTAATGAAAAACTGTTTTTT
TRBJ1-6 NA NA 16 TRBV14 CASSQEGSSYNSPLHF TGTGCCAGCAGCCAAGAGGGGAGCTCCTATAATTCACCCCTCCACTTT
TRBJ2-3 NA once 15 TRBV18 CASSQGIPSTDTQYF TGTGCCAGCTCGCAGGGGATACCTAGCACAGATACGCAGTATTTT
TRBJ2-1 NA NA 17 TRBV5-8 CASSPRAGARTADEQFF TGTGCCAGCAGCCCCCGGGCAGGGGCACGGACTGCCGATGAGCAGTTCTTC
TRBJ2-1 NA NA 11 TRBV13 CASSDRGEQFF TGTGCCAGCAGCGACCGAGGGGAGCAGTTCTTC
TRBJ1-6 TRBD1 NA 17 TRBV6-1 CASSGFRGQSYNSPLHF TGTGCCAGCAGTGGTTTCAGGGGGCAGTCCTATAATTCACCCCTCCACTTT
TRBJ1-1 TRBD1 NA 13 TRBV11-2 CASSARNRGQAFF TGTGCCAGCAGCGCCCGGAACAGGGGGCAAGCTTTCTTT
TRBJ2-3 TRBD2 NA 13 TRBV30 CAWSVETSLPQYF TGTGCCTGGAGTGTAGAGACTAGCTTGCCGCAGTATTTT
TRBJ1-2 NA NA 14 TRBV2 CASSDVLLVDGYTF TGTGCCAGCAGTGATGTACTCCTCGTGGATGGCTACACCTTC
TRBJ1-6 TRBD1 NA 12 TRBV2 CASRDRNSPLHF TGTGCCAGCCGGGACAGGAATTCACCCCTCCACTTT
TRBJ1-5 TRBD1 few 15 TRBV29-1 CSVRTGGTGNQPQHF TGCAGCGTGCGGACAGGGGGAACGGGCAATCAGCCCCAGCATTTT
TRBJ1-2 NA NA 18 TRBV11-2 CASSLGGAGPMFNYGYTF TGTGCCAGCAGCTTAGGAGGTGCAGGGCCTATGTTCAACTATGGCTACACCTTC
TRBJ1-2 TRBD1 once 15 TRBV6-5 CASRHTGTGPYGYTF TGTGCCAGCAGACACACCGGGACAGGACCTTATGGCTACACCTTC
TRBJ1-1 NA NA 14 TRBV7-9 CASSPGRGNTEAFF TGTGCCAGCAGTCCAGGGCGGGGGAACACTGAAGCTTTCTTT
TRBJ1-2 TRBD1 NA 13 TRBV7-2 CASSRDRDYGYTF TGTGCCAGCAGCCGCGACAGGGACTATGGCTACACCTTC